The 5 T cell receptor beta chains below come from one sample, sequenced in a study of T cell repertoires in cytomegalovirus infection. TCRdb reanalysed the reads using MiXCR and keeps one entry per CDR3 protein. The table includes fewer than 700,000 distinct CDR3 sequences, roughly a quarter detected once. Sample: CD8+ T cells from PBMCs. These receptors were collected from a human donor in good health (CMV status not recorded). Some clones in this sample may be carry-over from other donors' samples.

This clonotype occurred many times. The chain joins TRBV28 to TRBJ2-2; 7 positions match TRBD1. Germline CDR1 is MDHEN and CDR2 is SYDVKM. The junction had 5 bases not matched to a gene; V was cut back by 1 base and J by 3 bases. The CDR3 sequence is 16 residues long. CDR3 sequence (DNA): TGTGCCAGCAGTTTATTCGTAGGGGGCGACACCGGGGAGCTGTTTTTT. This sequence encodes CASSLFVGGDTGELFF. Filled out from reference TRBV28 and TRBJ2-2, the complete variable domain reads DVKVTQSSRYLVKRTGEKVFLECVQDMDHENMFWYRQDPGLGLRLIYFSYDVKMKEKGDIPEGYSVSREKKERFSLILESASTNQTSMYLCASSLFVGGDTGELFFGEGSRLTVL.

This clonotype has more than one count but fewer than ten. The chain joins TRBV7-8 to TRBJ1-1, with D unclear. Trimming shortened V by 5 bases and J by 11 bases, and 15 bases separated the two germline ends. CDR3 size: 12 residues. CDR1 is SGHVS and CDR2 is FQNEAQ in the germline V gene. CDR3 amino acids: CASSARVGLAFF. The CDR3 DNA follows: TGTGCCAGCAGCGCAAGGGTAGGATTGGCTTTCTTT.

The chain joins TRBV6-8 to TRBJ2-7, with D uncertain. The length of the CDR3 is 14 residues. V lost 0 bases and J lost 0, with 6 bases in between. The germline V gene encodes CDR1 MNHGY and CDR2 SAAAGT. CDR3 coding DNA: TGTGCCAGCAGTTACTCTCTCCTCTCCTACGAGCAGTACGTC. Translation gives CASSYSLLSYEQYV.

The J gene is TRBJ2-7, the V gene TRBV6-4; no definite D call. The germline V and J ends were trimmed by 4 bases and 3 bases, with 13 bases remaining between them. The germline gives CDR1 MRHNA, CDR2 SNTAGT. The CDR3 contains 14 residues. CDR3 region: CASSATPALYEQYV. CDR3 DNA sequence: TGTGCCAGCAGTGCGACCCCGGCCCTCTACGAGCAGTACGTC.

The rearrangement uses TRBV20-1 and TRBJ2-1; no clear D. CDR1 and CDR2 from the germline V gene are DFQATT and SNEGSKA (reference sequence). With 5 bases removed from V and 2 bases from J, the gap between germline ends came to 10 bases. This CDR3 spans 13 amino acids. CDR3 in amino acids: CSAPKGPYNEQFF. In DNA form, the CDR3 reads TGCAGTGCTCCTAAGGGCCCCTACAATGAGCAGTTCTTC.